This T cell receptor beta chain was captured in a study of response to subunit inactivated influenza vaccine. Regarding the study as a whole: Few new T cells, the authors suggested, are recruited by each seasonal influenza vaccination.

Of note for this clonotype: Its antigen remains unknown.

MiXCR, applied by TCRdb to the RT-PCR reads, yields one record per CDR3 protein. The table has 550,000 to 600,000 distinct CDR3 sequences, 12% seen once; the top ten hold roughly a tenth. This CDR3 region has 16 residues. With V trimmed by 2 bases and J by 7 bases, 10 bases remained unmatched. Germline V gives CDR1 SGHRS, CDR2 YFSETQ. This sequence was found in a middle-aged man who received an inactivated influenza vaccine. The chain couples TRBV5-1 to TRBJ2-5; TRBD1 matches at 11 bases. Sample: PBMCs from blood, taken on the day of vaccination. The CDR3 loop reads CASSFSAGQGVLTQYF. The CDR3 DNA reads as TGCGCCAGCAGCTTTTCGGCGGGACAGGGGGTCTTGACCCAGTACTTC.